This TCR beta chain was identified in a study of blood T cell repertoires in COVID-19. Per the original data handling: Estimation of nucleated cell counts relied on the amplification of reference gene primers. Here immunoSEQ multiplex PCR was the method, and the copy in TCRdb shows in-frame clones only, minus some. V, J and clone size reflect that table, while D and trimming were determined from the DNA. This sample has a few hundred thousand clones, with 82% found just once. Remarks on this clone: Within the sample, other DNA sequences also encode this same CDR3.

The CDR3 loop spans 14 amino acids. Per the germline V gene, CDR1 is LGHDT and CDR2 is YNNKEL (reference sequence). V was trimmed by 4 bases and J by 2 bases, leaving 9 bases between them. The material sequenced was peripheral blood. The receptor comes from a woman at least 80 years old with COVID-19, enrolled during active disease. This chain links TRBV3-1 (or the pseudogene TRBV3-2) with TRBJ1-5; D gene ambiguous. CDR3 DNA: TGTGCCAGCAGCCGAGGCGGCGGCAATCAGCCCCAGCATTTT. It encodes CASSRGGGNQPQHF.